In its sample, the clone carrying this T cell receptor beta chain was seen many times. The data are from a study of T cells after yellow fever vaccination. Study background: CD3, CD45RA, CCR7 and CD95 guided sorting of the EM, EMRA, CM and Tscm memory subsets. Study results and limitations: Abundant clonotypes from the bulk population could have been carried over as contaminants into FACS-sorted repertoires. Among sorted memory subsets on day 0, almost all vaccine-responding clonotypes fell below detection.

The study made its TCR cDNA through 5'RACE template switching. That step introduced a universal primer site along with UMIs. MiXCR, run by TCRdb on the 5' RACE reads, gives a single entry per CDR3 protein. The sample carries about 20,000 distinct CDR3 sequences, around 5.2% recorded once. The germline V gene encodes CDR1 MDHEN and CDR2 SYDVKM. Trimming took 4 bases from V and 7 from J, leaving 8 bases between them. The CDR3 covers 12 residues. This receptor was obtained from a man younger than 30 who received the YFV17D yellow fever vaccine. The V call is TRBV28, the J call TRBJ2-4; D is ambiguous. Specimen: PBMCs, either bulk or a sorted T-cell subset (CD4+, CD8+, memory, or dextramer-sorted; not recorded which), collected 45 days after the first yellow fever vaccination. The CDR3 region is CASSSDGNIQYF. The CDR3, as DNA: TGTGCCAGCAGTTCGGACGGGAACATTCAGTACTTC. Together with reference TRBV28 and TRBJ2-4, the CDR3 gives the full variable domain: DVKVTQSSRYLVKRTGEKVFLECVQDMDHENMFWYRQDPGLGLRLIYFSYDVKMKEKGDIPEGYSVSREKKERFSLILESASTNQTSMYLCASSSDGNIQYFGAGTRLSVL.